Listed below are T cell receptor beta chains from one sample, sequenced in a study of a mutant IDH1 vaccine in newly diagnosed glioma. Measured with immunoSEQ multiplex PCR; TCRdb has only the in-frame clones, and not every one. The table lists tens of thousands of clones, around 87% of them singletons. The antigens these receptors bind are not known. The source was PBMCs, collected from a glioma patient whose treatment included an IDH1 peptide vaccine. The receptors were sampled from a man aged 25-45 years with glioma. The CDR3 runs from the conserved cysteine through the conserved F or W. Each record gives: D gene, clone size, V gene, J gene, CDR3 DNA, CDR3 protein. The D gene is left open where the match is weak. The size of a clone is reported for some rows only, either as once, few or many, or as a class for expanded clones.

>-|-|TRBV18|TRBJ1-5
TGTGCCAGCTCACCTAGCAGGGAAGGGCAGCCCCAGCATTTT
CASSPSREGQPQHF
>TRBD1|-|TRBV10-2|TRBJ1-2
TGCGCCATCCGGGACAGGACGGACGGTAACTATGGCTACACCTTC
CAIRDRTDGNYGYTF
>-|-|TRBV5-4|TRBJ2-5
TGTGCCAGCAGCCAAGAAATGCAGGGTAGGTGGGAGACCCAGTACTTC
CASSQEMQGRWETQYF
>-|-|TRBV9|TRBJ2-1
TGTGCCAGCAGCCCGGGCGGGGGCGGTGGCAATGAGCAGTTCTTC
CASSPGGGGGNEQFF
>-|-|TRBV30|TRBJ1-1
TGTGCCTGGAGCCAATGGGGGCCCCACCTTTTAGGCACTGAAGCTTTCTTT
CAWSQWGPHLLGTEAFF
>-|-|TRBV2|TRBJ1-1
TGTGCCAGCAGGGAGAGCGGAGGATGGGGCTCTGAAGCTTTCTTT
CASRESGGWGSEAFF
>-|-|TRBV5-1|TRBJ2-7
TGCGCCAGCAGCTTCTCCGTCCCCTACGAGCAGTACTTC
CASSFSVPYEQYF
>-|few|TRBV7-7|TRBJ2-2
TGTGCCAGCAGCTCGTCAGGGACCGGGGAGCTGTTTTTT
CASSSSGTGELFF
>-|-|TRBV27|TRBJ1-2
TGTGCCAGCAGTTTAAGACAGAACTATGGCTACACCTTC
CASSLRQNYGYTF
>-|-|TRBV5-4|TRBJ1-2
TGTGCCAGCAGCTTGAAGGGATTCGACTATGGCTACACCTTC
CASSLKGFDYGYTF
>-|once|TRBV30|TRBJ2-7
TGTGCCTGGAGTGTAATGGGGTTTTACACCTACGAGCAGTACTTC
CAWSVMGFYTYEQYF
>-|-|TRBV6-1|TRBJ1-4
TGTGCCAGCAGTGAAGCCATCACAGGGTATGAGGAAAAACTGTTTTTT
CASSEAITGYEEKLFF
>-|once|TRBV6-1|TRBJ2-3
TGTGCCAGCAGACCTCCGGGCGCCCTTTACACGCAGTATTTT
CASRPPGALYTQYF